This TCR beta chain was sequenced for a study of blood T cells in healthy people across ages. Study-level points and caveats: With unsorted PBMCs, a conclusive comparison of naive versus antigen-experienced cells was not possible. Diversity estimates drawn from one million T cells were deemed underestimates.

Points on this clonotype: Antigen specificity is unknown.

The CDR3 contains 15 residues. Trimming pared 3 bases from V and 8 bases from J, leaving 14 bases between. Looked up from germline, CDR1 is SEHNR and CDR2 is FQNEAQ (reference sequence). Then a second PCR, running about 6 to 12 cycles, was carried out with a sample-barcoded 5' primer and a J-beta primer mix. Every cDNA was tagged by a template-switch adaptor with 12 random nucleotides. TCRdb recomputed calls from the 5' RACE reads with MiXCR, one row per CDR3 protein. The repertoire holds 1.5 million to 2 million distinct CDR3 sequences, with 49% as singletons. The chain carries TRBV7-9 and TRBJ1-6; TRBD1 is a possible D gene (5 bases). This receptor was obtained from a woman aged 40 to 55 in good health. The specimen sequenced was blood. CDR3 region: CASSLVQGPDSPLHF. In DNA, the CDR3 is TGTGCCAGCAGCTTGGTGCAGGGCCCGGATTCACCCCTCCACTTT.